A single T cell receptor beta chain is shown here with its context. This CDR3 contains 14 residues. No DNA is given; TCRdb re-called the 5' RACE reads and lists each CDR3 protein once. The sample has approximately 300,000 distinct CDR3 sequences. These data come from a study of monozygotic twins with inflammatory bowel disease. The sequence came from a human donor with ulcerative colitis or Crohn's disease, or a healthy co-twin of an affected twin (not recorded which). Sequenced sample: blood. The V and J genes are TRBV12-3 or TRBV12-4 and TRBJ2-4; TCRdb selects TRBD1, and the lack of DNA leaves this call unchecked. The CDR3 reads CASRGQSGVNIQYF.